Below, 29 T cell receptor beta chains from the same sample are listed, as sequenced in a study of T cell changes during pregnancy in multiple sclerosis. Profiled with immunoSEQ multiplex PCR; TCRdb holds only in-frame clones, not every one. The sample gives almost 35,000 clones, roughly nine tenths of which show up once; 4.5% to 5.5% is in the top ten. This specimen was CD8+ T cells from peripheral blood mononuclear cells, taken after pregnancy. Receptor source: a female donor with multiple sclerosis, enrolled in a pregnancy study.

The rearrangement uses TRBV6-1 and TRBJ2-7, with D possibly matching TRBD1 (5 bases). The V gene lost 3 bases and the J gene lost 0 bases, with 9 bases spanning the gap. This CDR3 has 14 residues. Germline CDR1 MNHNS, CDR2 SASEGT. Here the CDR3 reads CASSDPQGSYEQYF. The CDR3 DNA reads as TGTGCCAGCAGTGATCCTCAGGGCTCCTACGAGCAGTACTTC.

The gene calls are TRBV5-1 and TRBJ2-5; 8 bases map to TRBD1. CDR1 is SGHRS and CDR2 is YFSETQ in the germline V gene. V dropped 0 bases and J dropped 5; count of bases not matched to a gene: 6. This CDR3 contains 15 residues. CDR3 protein: CASSLDGQGMETQYF. In DNA, the CDR3 is TGCGCCAGCAGCTTGGATGGACAGGGAATGGAGACCCAGTACTTC.

The chain combines TRBV6-4 with TRBJ2-6; 8 positions agree with TRBD1. Per the germline V gene, CDR1 is MRHNA and CDR2 is SNTAGT. The CDR3 covers 19 residues. V was clipped by 6 bases and J by 0 bases; unmatched bases: 13. The CDR3 coding sequence is TGTGCCAGCAGCGGGGACAGGAACAACTCGAGCTCTGGGGCCAACGTCCTGACTTTC. It translates to CASSGDRNNSSSGANVLTF.

J is TRBJ2-6 and V is TRBV5-6; 8 bases map to TRBD1. Per the germline V gene, CDR1 is SGHDT and CDR2 is YYEEEE. The CDR3 contains 13 residues. V lost 3 bases to trimming and J lost 12 bases; unmatched junction nucleotides: 5. CDR3 region: CASSSGTGGVLTF. The CDR3 nucleotides read TGTGCCAGCAGCTCCGGGACAGGAGGCGTCCTGACTTTC.

The chain uses TRBV11-1 and TRBJ2-1, with TRBD2 matching over 8 bases. Germline V CDR1 and CDR2: SGHAT, FQDESV (reference sequence). Trimming at V came to 2 bases and at J to 4 bases, leaving 10 bases not matched to a gene. There are 17 residues in the CDR3. The chain's CDR3 is CASSLTIGRGEYNEQFF. Written as DNA, the CDR3 is TGTGCCAGCAGCTTAACAATCGGGCGGGGGGAATACAATGAGCAGTTCTTC. Full variable domain (outside the CDR3, taken from reference TRBV11-1 and TRBJ2-1): EAEVAQSPRYKITEKSQAVAFWCDPISGHATLYWYRQILGQGPELLVQFQDESVVDDSQLPKDRFSAERLKGVDSTLKIQPAELGDSAMYLCASSLTIGRGEYNEQFFGPGTRLTVL.

The chain is built from TRBV12-5 and TRBJ2-5; TRBD1 agrees at 8 bases. Per germline, CDR1 LGHNT and CDR2 FRNRAP. The CDR3 is 13 residues long. V shed 5 bases, J shed 3 bases, and the junction held 2 bases outside the gene matches. The CDR3 protein is CASGLTGEETQYF. The CDR3 DNA reads TGTGCTAGTGGTCTGACAGGGGAAGAGACCCAGTACTTC. The variable domain in full, completed from reference TRBV12-5 and TRBJ2-5, reads DARVTQTPRHKVTEMGQEVTMRCQPILGHNTVFWYRQTMMQGLELLAYFRNRAPLDDSGMPKDRFSAEMPDATLATLKIQPSEPRDSAVYFCASGLTGEETQYFGPGTRLLVL.

The chain carries TRBV27 and TRBJ2-3; 8 bases map to TRBD1. Germline trimming cut 6 bases from V and 5 bases from J; bases unmatched to any gene: 7. Germline CDR1 MNHEY, CDR2 SMNVEV (reference sequence). The CDR3 is made up of 14 amino acids. CDR3 nucleotides: TGTGCCAGCAGGATAGGACAGGGCAGAGATACGCAGTATTTT. It translates to CASRIGQGRDTQYF.

J is TRBJ1-2 and V is TRBV6-5; no clear D gene. The CDR3 covers 13 residues. Per germline, CDR1 MNHEY and CDR2 SVGAGI. V dropped 0 bases and J dropped 6 bases, with 8 bases sitting between them. CDR3 sequence: CASSYSAYDGYTF. CDR3 DNA sequence: TGTGCCAGCAGTTACTCAGCGTATGATGGCTACACCTTC.

This chain joins TRBV7-2 and TRBJ1-2, with 8 bases aligning to TRBD1. V lost 5 bases to trimming and J lost 8 bases; unmatched junction nucleotides: 13. CDR3 size: 15 residues. The germline V gene encodes CDR1 SGHTA and CDR2 FQGNSA. The CDR3 DNA follows: TGTGCCAGCAGCCCAAGTCGCCCAGGGGGCTGGGGCTACACCTTC. Its protein is CASSPSRPGGWGYTF.

This chain joins TRBV9 and TRBJ1-4; D call uncertain. Per germline, CDR1 SGDLS and CDR2 YYNGEE. With 3 bases removed from V and 4 bases from J, the gap between germline ends came to 7 bases. The CDR3 runs to 13 residues. CDR3 in DNA: TGTGCCAGCAGCGGGGCCCTTAATGAAAAACTGTTTTTT. Translating gives CASSGALNEKLFF.

The CDR3 reads CATGQGNYEQYF. CDR3 in DNA: TGTGCCACAGGACAGGGGAACTACGAGCAGTACTTC. The rearrangement links TRBV5-6 to TRBJ2-7; 9 bases are a match to TRBD1. Germline lookup yields CDR1 SGHDT and CDR2 YYEEEE. CDR3 size: 12 residues. V shed 9 bases, J shed 3 bases, and the junction held 4 bases outside the gene matches.

This clone appeared a few times. The gene calls are TRBV12-5 and TRBJ1-1; possible D gene TRBD1, 6 bases. Germline V lookup: CDR1 LGHNT, CDR2 FRNRAP. V was cut by 11 bases and J by 6 bases, with 13 bases left in between. The CDR3 consists of 11 residues. The CDR3 is CASSEGAEAFF. The CDR3, as DNA: TGTGCTTCGTCAGAGGGGGCTGAAGCTTTCTTT.

The J gene is TRBJ2-7, the V gene TRBV4-3, with unresolved D. Germline assignment: CDR1 LGHNA and CDR2 YSLEER. V was shortened by 0 bases and J by 5 bases, with 5 bases between the two germline ends. This CDR3 comprises 12 residues. CDR3 amino acids: CASSQDSDEQYF. The CDR3 nucleotides read TGCGCCAGCAGCCAAGACTCGGACGAGCAGTACTTC.

The rearrangement joins TRBV6-4 to TRBJ2-3, with D maybe TRBD1 (6 bases). Germline lookup yields CDR1 MRHNA and CDR2 SNTAGT. Trimming stripped 6 bases from V and 5 bases from J, with 21 bases between. The CDR3 spans 16 residues. Written as DNA, the CDR3 is TGTGCCAGCAGCCGACATCCAGGGGACGGGGAAGATACGCAGTATTTT. Residues: CASSRHPGDGEDTQYF.

This clone was observed a few times. This chain connects TRBV6-6 to TRBJ2-2; TRBD2 matches at 10 bases. V was pared by 2 bases and J by 3 bases, with 0 bases of the junction left unmatched. The germline V gene encodes CDR1 MNHNY and CDR2 SVGAGI (reference sequence). The CDR3 runs 15 residues. CDR3 in amino acids: CASSYSGGDTGELFF. The DNA of the CDR3 is TGTGCCAGCAGTTACAGCGGGGGGGACACCGGGGAGCTGTTTTTT.

V usage is TRBV6-5 and J usage is TRBJ2-2; D perhaps matches TRBD1 (6 bases). The CDR3 contains 16 residues. V was shortened by 0 bases and J by 1 base, with 9 bases between the two germline ends. Germline V gives CDR1 MNHEY, CDR2 SVGAGI. The CDR3 here is CASSYSGHENTGELFF. The CDR3 DNA reads as TGTGCCAGCAGTTACTCGGGACACGAGAACACCGGGGAGCTGTTTTTT.

The chain joins TRBV21-1 to TRBJ2-4; the tabulated D call, TRBD2, remains unverified against the DNA. TRBV21-1 constitutes a pseudogene. The CDR3 covers 12 residues. As DNA, the CDR3 is TGTGCCAGCTGGGAGGGGTTGAACATTCAGTACTTC. Its translation is CASWEGLNIQYF.

CDR3 DNA sequence: TGTGCCAGCAGCCCACAGGTTACCTTGATCGAGCAGTACTTC. As protein: CASSPQVTLIEQYF. V is TRBV9 and J is TRBJ2-7; a weak D match, TRBD1 (5 bases). With 4 bases removed from V and 6 bases from J, the gap between germline ends came to 17 bases. Germline loops: CDR1 SGDLS, CDR2 YYNGEE. The CDR3 runs to 14 residues.

V usage is TRBV5-6 and J usage is TRBJ2-1, with TRBD1 identical over 7 bases. After removal of 2 bases from V and 3 bases from J, the junction contained 5 bases not matched to a gene. Germline CDR1 SGHDT, CDR2 YYEEEE. This CDR3 has 15 residues. CDR3 sequence reads: CASSLYRDSYNEQFF. The CDR3 DNA is TGTGCCAGCAGCTTATACCGGGACAGCTACAATGAGCAGTTCTTC. Using reference TRBV5-6 and TRBJ2-1 for the parts outside the CDR3, the full variable domain is DAGVTQSPTHLIKTRGQQVTLRCSPKSGHDTVSWYQQALGQGPQFIFQYYEEEERQRGNFPDRFSGHQFPNYSSELNVNALLLGDSALYLCASSLYRDSYNEQFFGPGTRLTVL.

This clone was observed a single time. The same CDR3 arises from other DNA sequences in this sample as well. The V gene is TRBV5-1, the J gene TRBJ2-7; D is uncertain. Germline CDR1 SGHRS, CDR2 YFSETQ. The CDR3 is made up of 13 amino acids. Trimming took off 0 bases at V and 0 bases at J, with 4 bases between the two ends. The CDR3 is CASSLASSYEQYF. As DNA, the CDR3 is TGCGCCAGCAGCTTGGCCAGCTCCTACGAGCAGTACTTC.

This chain links TRBV9 with TRBJ2-7; maybe TRBD2 (6 bases). Germline values: CDR1 SGDLS, CDR2 YYNGEE. The CDR3 spans 13 residues. V gave up 3 bases and J gave up 5 bases, with 12 bases separating them. The CDR3 protein is CASSEDGGDEQYF. The CDR3 region has the DNA TGTGCCAGCAGCGAGGACGGGGGAGACGAGCAGTACTTC. Filled out from reference TRBV9 and TRBJ2-7, the complete variable domain reads DSGVTQTPKHLITATGQRVTLRCSPRSGDLSVYWYQQSLDQGLQFLIQYYNGEERAKGNILERFSAQQFPDLHSELNLSSLELGDSALYFCASSEDGGDEQYFGPGTRLTVT.

The chain uses TRBV5-4 and TRBJ1-2, with D possibly matching TRBD1 (6 bases). The CDR3 runs to 15 residues. V lost 3 bases to trimming and J lost 4 bases, with 16 bases between them. Germline V gene data show CDR1 as SGHNT and CDR2 as YYREEE (reference sequence). The CDR3 nucleotides read TGTGCCAGCAGCTCCCAGGGGTTTGGAGGCTATGGCTACACCTTC. Translation gives CASSSQGFGGYGYTF. The whole variable domain, filled in from reference TRBV5-4 and TRBJ1-2, reads ETGVTQSPTHLIKTRGQQVTLRCSSQSGHNTVSWYQQALGQGPQFIFQYYREEENGRGNFPPRFSGLQFPNYSSELNVNALELDDSALYLCASSSQGFGGYGYTFGSGTRLTVV.

J is TRBJ2-5 and V is TRBV4-1; D gene unclear. The V and J ends lost 0 bases and 0 bases respectively, with 8 bases between them. This CDR3 is built from 15 residues. Germline assignment: CDR1 MGHRA and CDR2 YSYEKL. This chain's CDR3 is CASSQDPGHQETQYF. The CDR3 bases are TGCGCCAGCAGCCAAGACCCGGGTCACCAAGAGACCCAGTACTTC.

This chain links TRBV7-9 with TRBJ2-7; 7 positions match TRBD1. The junction had 7 bases not matched to a gene; V was cut back by 5 bases and J by 3 bases. This CDR3 region has 14 residues. Germline V lookup: CDR1 SEHNR, CDR2 FQNEAQ (reference sequence). This CDR3 reads CASSPTGQVYEQYF. In nucleotides, the CDR3 is TGTGCCAGCAGCCCGACTGGACAGGTCTACGAGCAGTACTTC.

The chain has TRBV5-4 and TRBJ2-3; D gene uncertain. The CDR3 runs to 13 residues. Looked up from germline, CDR1 is SGHNT and CDR2 is YYREEE (reference sequence). V lost 3 bases to trimming and J lost 4 bases, with 9 bases between them. CDR3 sequence reads: CASSYGSPDTQYF. The DNA of the CDR3 is TGTGCCAGCAGCTATGGCTCCCCAGATACGCAGTATTTT. Filled out from reference TRBV5-4 and TRBJ2-3, the complete variable domain reads ETGVTQSPTHLIKTRGQQVTLRCSSQSGHNTVSWYQQALGQGPQFIFQYYREEENGRGNFPPRFSGLQFPNYSSELNVNALELDDSALYLCASSYGSPDTQYFGPGTRLTVL.

V usage is TRBV9 and J usage is TRBJ1-4, with 7 nucleotides matching TRBD1. The CDR3 consists of 19 residues. Germline loops: CDR1 SGDLS, CDR2 YYNGEE. With V trimmed by 4 bases and J by 4 bases, 19 bases remained unmatched. CDR3 sequence (DNA): TGTGCCAGCAGCCCCGAGGTGGGGTTACAGGGGTTGAGTAATGAAAAACTGTTTTTT. Translation: CASSPEVGLQGLSNEKLFF.

J is TRBJ2-1 and V is TRBV6-5; 11 nucleotides match TRBD2. This CDR3 is built from 15 residues. Germline V gene lookup returns CDR1 MNHEY and CDR2 SVGAGI. Losses at the gene ends were 6 bases for V and 8 bases for J; bases not matched to a gene: 9. This CDR3 reads CASSRSGGGSDEQFF. The CDR3 DNA reads TGTGCCAGCAGCCGTAGCGGGGGGGGATCGGATGAGCAGTTCTTC.

V and J are TRBV6-8 and TRBJ2-3; TRBD2 matches at 14 bases. The CDR3 is 18 residues long. The trim removed 5 bases at V and 1 base at J, leaving 8 bases unmatched. Germline CDR1 reads MNHGY; CDR2 reads SAAAGT. CDR3 in amino acids: CASSPGTSGGGGTDTQYF. The DNA of the CDR3 is TGTGCCAGCAGTCCCGGGACTAGCGGGGGCGGGGGCACAGATACGCAGTATTTT.

The chain combines TRBV19 with TRBJ2-7, with D possibly matching TRBD1 (6 bases). Per germline, CDR1 LNHDA and CDR2 SQIVND (reference sequence). V lost 1 base and J 4 bases, leaving 11 bases between the germline ends. The CDR3 runs to 14 residues. The CDR3 nucleotides are TGTGCCAGTAGTATAGGGAGAGGACAGTACGAGCAGTACTTC. It codes for CASSIGRGQYEQYF.